The 8 T cell receptor beta chains below all came from one sample that was sequenced in a study of blood T cell repertoires in COVID-19. TCRdb's copy holds only in-frame clones and misses some; the assay was immunoSEQ multiplex PCR. The sample includes fewer than 250,000 clones, about 89% of them seen just once. The sample comprised PBMCs or T cells enriched from blood (not recorded which). The receptors come from a young woman who had recovered from COVID-19.

The V and J genes are TRBV11-2 and TRBJ1-3, with no clear D. CDR3 length: 14 residues. Trimming left V 2 bases short and J 0 bases short, with 5 bases between. CDR1 is SGHAT, CDR2 FQNNGV, per germline. CDR3 bases: TGTGCCAGCAGCTTACAAAACTCTGGAAACACCATATATTTT. Translating it yields CASSLQNSGNTIYF.

This clone was recorded only once. DNA for the CDR3: TGTGCCAGCAGTGAGGGGCAGGGAACACTCCTTAACTATGGCTACACCTTC. It translates to CASSEGQGTLLNYGYTF. The rearrangement joins TRBV2 to TRBJ1-2; D perhaps matches TRBD1 (5 bases). Per the germline V gene, CDR1 is SNHLY and CDR2 is FYNNEI. The CDR3 length is 17 residues. V was shortened by 3 bases and J by 1 base, with 18 bases between the two germline ends.

The chain is built from TRBV19 and TRBJ2-7, with TRBD1 identical over 11 bases. Trimming at V came to 8 bases and at J to 4 bases, leaving 7 bases not matched to a gene. The CDR3 sequence is 14 residues long. In germline, CDR1 is LNHDA, CDR2 SQIVND (reference sequence). The CDR3 is CASGRTGGVYEQYF. The DNA of the CDR3 is TGTGCCAGTGGACGGACAGGGGGCGTATACGAGCAGTACTTC.

The chain carries TRBV11-2 and TRBJ2-2, with 8 bases fitting TRBD1. Unmatched junction bases numbered 8, after V lost 5 bases and J lost 6 bases. CDR1 is SGHAT and CDR2 is FQNNGV in the germline V gene. The CDR3 is 15 residues long. CDR3 loop: CASSGAGGFAGELFF. The CDR3 coding sequence is TGTGCCAGCAGCGGGGCAGGGGGCTTTGCCGGGGAGCTGTTTTTT.

The CDR3 DNA reads as TGCGCCAGCAGCTCAGCCCTCCTCAATCGGGACACTGAAGCTTTCTTT. It codes for CASSSALLNRDTEAFF. This chain links TRBV5-1 with TRBJ1-1, with D unclear. The V end lost 3 bases, the J end lost 3 bases, and 18 bases lay between the germline ends. The CDR3 totals 16 residues. CDR1 and CDR2 from the germline V gene are SGHRS and YFSETQ.

The chain's CDR3 is CASSSGQGEYEQYF. The CDR3 region has the DNA TGTGCCAGCAGTTCGGGACAGGGGGAGTACGAGCAGTACTTC. The chain employs TRBV28 and TRBJ2-7; 11 nucleotides align to TRBD1. Germline CDR1 MDHEN, CDR2 SYDVKM. The CDR3 runs to 14 residues. With V trimmed by 4 bases and J by 4 bases, 3 bases remained unmatched.

The chain recombines TRBV15 with TRBJ1-2; TRBD1 matches 12 bases. The length of the CDR3 is 16 residues. The V and J ends lost 5 bases and 8 bases, in that order; junction bases with no gene match: 12. Germline CDR1 is LNHNV and CDR2 is YYDKDF (reference sequence). The CDR3 region is CATSPSWGQGAKGYTF. The CDR3 coding sequence is TGTGCCACCAGCCCTTCCTGGGGACAGGGGGCTAAAGGCTACACCTTC.

V gene TRBV13 combines with J gene TRBJ1-2, with TRBD1 matching 7 bases. V trimming: 6 bases; J trimming: 3 bases; junction bases outside the gene matches: 7. The CDR3 extends over 14 amino acids. Germline V CDR1 and CDR2: PRHDT, FYEKMQ (reference sequence). CDR3 coding DNA: TGTGCCAGCAGTATCAGAGGGACAGACTATGGCTACACCTTC. Its translation is CASSIRGTDYGYTF.